The next 2 T cell receptor beta chains were all read from a single sample in a study of Ad26.COV2.S vaccination and SARS-CoV-2 variants. Measured with immunoSEQ multiplex PCR; TCRdb has only the in-frame clones, and not every one. The sample consists of over 400,000 clones, roughly nine tenths of them appearing once. As for treatment: roughly 19 received Ad26.COV2.S at low or high dose, single or two shots; roughly 5 received placebo; per-sample allocation not given. Sampling was done on day 63 after the first vaccine or placebo injection. Sequencing used peripheral blood, obtained in a trial of Ad26.COV2.S vaccine versus placebo. All receptors come from a person between 18 and 59 years old who received the Ad26.COV2.S COVID-19 vaccine or a placebo.

The CDR3 loop is CASSLITGLDYGYTF. CDR3 DNA: TGTGCCAGCTCGTTGATTACAGGGCTTGACTATGGCTACACCTTC. The chain joins TRBV18 to TRBJ1-2; D perhaps matches TRBD1 (6 bases). The CDR3 totals 15 residues. Trimming removed 6 bases from V and 3 bases from J, with 17 bases in between. Germline V lookup: CDR1 KGHSH, CDR2 LQKENI.

This chain links TRBV21-1 with TRBJ2-7; the D segment call TRBD1 is taken from the table without a DNA check. TRBV21-1 is shown as a pseudogene. CDR3 length: 14 amino acids. CDR3: CASKLGTGGEEQYV. The CDR3 DNA reads as TGTGCCAGTAAGTTAGGGACAGGGGGCGAAGAGCAGTACGTC.